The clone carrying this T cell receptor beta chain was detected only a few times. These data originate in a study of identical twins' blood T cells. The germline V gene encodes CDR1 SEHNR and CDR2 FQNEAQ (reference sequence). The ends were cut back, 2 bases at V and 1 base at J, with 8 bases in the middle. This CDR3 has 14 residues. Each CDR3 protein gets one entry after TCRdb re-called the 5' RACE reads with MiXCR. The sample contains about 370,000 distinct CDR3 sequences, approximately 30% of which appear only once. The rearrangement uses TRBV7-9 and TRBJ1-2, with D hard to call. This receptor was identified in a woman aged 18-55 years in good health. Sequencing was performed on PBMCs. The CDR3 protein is CASSLTRDNYGYTF. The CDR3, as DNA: TGTGCCAGCAGCTTAACGCGGGATAACTATGGCTACACCTTC.